This TCR beta chain stems from a study of patients and donors after allogeneic stem cell transplantation. This clonotype has a count of ten or more. TCRdb ran MiXCR on the RT-PCR reads and lists one entry per CDR3 protein. Among 920,000 or so distinct CDR3 sequences, roughly 18% were seen once, and the ten largest hold around 5.5%. Losses at the gene ends were 5 bases for V and 6 bases for J; bases not matched to a gene: 0. The CDR3 spans 10 residues. The germline gives CDR1 SQVTM, CDR2 ANQGSEA. The chain uses TRBV29-1 and TRBJ1-2; 7 bases are a match to TRBD1. Specimen: blood, either unsorted or a sorted T cell fraction (not recorded which). This TCR was recovered from a human donor who was either an allogeneic HSCT recipient or a stem cell or donor lymphocyte infusion donor (not recorded which). It is not recorded whose cells these are; they may come from a transplant donor. This CDR3 is CSVQGDGYTF. The CDR3 DNA sequence: TGCAGCGTTCAGGGGGATGGCTACACCTTC.